This entry describes one T cell receptor (beta chain). Its specificity is not known. This sample is part of a study of T cell responses to AZD1222 COVID-19 vaccine. General study results and limits: Within unmutated variant regions lay the reported targets of nearly half of spike-specific TCRs.

Using immunoSEQ multiplex PCR, the repertoire was profiled, and TCRdb retains in-frame clones only, with some absent. The sample records 150,000 or so clones, 90% being singletons. The germline V gene has CDR1 MNHEY and CDR2 SVGAGI. The CDR3 has 13 residues. V was clipped by 3 bases and J by 0 bases, with 6 bases between them. The sample consisted of peripheral blood, taken on day 0 of AZD1222 vaccination. V and J are TRBV6-5 and TRBJ2-7; the D is unclear. This receptor was taken from an adult in good health. The CDR3 is CASSYDDSYEQYF. CDR3 bases: TGTGCCAGCAGTTATGACGACTCCTACGAGCAGTACTTC.